This section outlines one T cell receptor beta chain sequence together with its context. The CDR3 has 16 amino acids. The germline CDR1 and CDR2 sequences are SGHTA and FQGNSA. The J segment lost 3 bases and the V segment lost 5 bases, leaving 4 bases of the junction unmatched. This record belongs to a study of blood T cell repertoires in COVID-19. Profiled with immunoSEQ multiplex PCR; TCRdb holds only in-frame clones, not every one. The sample has 200,000 to 250,000 clones, about 87% seen once; the top ten hold about 3.5%. The sequence was obtained from a woman in her twenties or thirties who had been exposed to COVID-19. This rearrangement joins TRBV7-2 to TRBJ2-7, with 16 bases matching TRBD2. The specimen was PBMCs or T cells enriched from blood (not recorded which). CDR3 region: CASSRGLAGGIYEQYF. DNA for the CDR3: TGTGCCAGCAGCCGGGGACTAGCGGGAGGGATCTACGAGCAGTACTTC.